This is a list of T cell receptor beta chains from one sample in a study of blood T cell repertoires in COVID-19. Only in-frame clones appear in the TCRdb table, and some are missing; sequencing was by immunoSEQ multiplex PCR. Among about 210,000 clones listed, approximately 82% were seen once. The specimen sequenced was peripheral blood. Receptors originate from a man aged 50 or older with active or convalescent COVID-19. Both conserved end residues are part of each CDR3. D genes are given only for firm matches. Only part of the rows carry a size: once, few, many, or a class if the clone is expanded.

TRBV7-2	TRBD1	TRBJ2-1	few	CASSSFRGQGTHNEQFF	TGTGCCAGCAGCTCTTTCCGGGGACAGGGGACCCATAATGAGCAGTTCTTC
TRBV10-3	TRBD1	TRBJ1-1	.	CAISVQGANTEAFF	TGTGCCATCAGTGTACAGGGGGCGAACACTGAAGCTTTCTTT
TRBV19	TRBD1	TRBJ1-2	.	CASSIAGTAYGYTF	TGTGCCAGTAGTATAGCCGGGACAGCCTATGGCTACACCTTC
TRBV2	.	TRBJ1-3	.	CASSEPVGRAVSGNTIYF	TGTGCCAGCAGTGAACCTGTCGGCAGGGCCGTGTCTGGAAACACCATATATTTT
TRBV4-1	.	TRBJ1-1	.	CASSRSAVRDSQNTEAFF	TGCGCCAGCAGCCGCTCCGCCGTCCGAGACTCACAGAACACTGAAGCTTTCTTT
TRBV6-1	TRBD1	TRBJ1-5	.	CASSAGTGVVNQPQHF	TGTGCCAGCAGTGCCGGGACAGGGGTGGTGAATCAGCCCCAGCATTTT
TRBV27	.	TRBJ1-4	.	CASSLGGAYEKLFF	TGTGCCAGCAGTTTAGGGGGCGCTTATGAAAAACTGTTTTTT
TRBV2	.	TRBJ1-5	.	CASSERTPTQPQHF	TGTGCCAGCAGTGAAAGGACACCAACTCAGCCCCAGCATTTT
TRBV6-2/TRBV6-3	TRBD2	TRBJ2-7	.	CASSYSNKLAAPLEQYF	TGTGCCAGCAGTTACTCGAATAAGCTAGCGGCCCCTCTGGAGCAGTACTTC
TRBV7-3	TRBD1	TRBJ2-3	once	CASSPNRGSTDTQYF	TGTGCCAGCAGCCCCAACAGGGGTTCGACAGATACGCAGTATTTT
TRBV5-1	TRBD1	TRBJ2-5	.	CASSLRTGHQETQYF	TGCGCCAGCAGCCTACGGACAGGGCACCAAGAGACCCAGTACTTC
TRBV5-6	TRBD1	TRBJ1-5	few	CASSRGQYSNQPQHF	TGTGCCAGCAGCCGGGGACAGTATAGCAATCAGCCCCAGCATTTT
TRBV6-6	TRBD2	TRBJ2-2	.	CASKEGLADTGELFF	TGTGCCAGCAAGGAAGGCCTAGCGGACACCGGGGAGCTGTTTTTT
TRBV6-5	TRBD1	TRBJ1-5	.	CASSFGQGGQPQHF	TGTGCCAGCAGTTTCGGACAGGGAGGTCAGCCCCAGCATTTT
TRBV28	.	TRBJ1-2	.	CASRASGGDYGYTF	TGTGCCAGCAGGGCCTCGGGGGGCGACTATGGCTACACCTTC
TRBV7-6	TRBD2	TRBJ2-7	.	CASSLPEAGDVYEQYF	TGTGCCAGCAGCTTACCCGAAGCGGGAGACGTCTACGAGCAGTACTTC
TRBV19	TRBD1	TRBJ1-4	.	CASSIGRQGGEKLFF	TGTGCCAGTAGTATCGGCCGGCAAGGGGGCGAAAAACTGTTTTTT
TRBV6-5	.	TRBJ1-5	.	CASSYGGSNQPQHF	TGTGCCAGCAGTTACGGGGGGAGCAATCAGCCCCAGCATTTT
TRBV7-9	.	TRBJ2-3	.	CASSLATAGGTDTQYF	TGTGCCAGCAGCTTAGCGACGGCAGGGGGCACAGATACGCAGTATTTT
TRBV18	.	TRBJ1-1	.	CASSPPVAGEAFF	TGTGCCAGCTCACCACCGGTGGCAGGGGAAGCTTTCTTT
TRBV5-1	.	TRBJ1-3	.	CASSLSIAQGYGDTIYF	TGCGCCAGCAGCTTGTCGATCGCCCAGGGGTACGGAGACACCATATATTTT
TRBV19	TRBD2	TRBJ2-1	.	CASSRVAGGEQFF	TGTGCCAGTAGTAGGGTAGCGGGGGGGGAGCAGTTCTTC
TRBV15	TRBD1	TRBJ2-1	once	CATSKGQGYNEQFF	TGTGCCACCAGCAAGGGACAGGGCTACAATGAGCAGTTCTTC
TRBV10-3	TRBD2	TRBJ2-1	.	CAIRGSGGGYNEQFF	TGTGCCATCAGAGGTTCGGGGGGTGGGTACAATGAGCAGTTCTTC
TRBV7-8	TRBD2	TRBJ2-7	.	CASSLKRTSGPSYEQYF	TGTGCCAGCAGCTTAAAGAGGACTAGCGGGCCCTCCTACGAGCAGTACTTC
TRBV2	TRBD2	TRBJ2-7	.	CASSGSLAGFEQYF	TGTGCCAGCAGTGGATCGCTAGCGGGATTCGAGCAGTACTTC
TRBV15	.	TRBJ2-7	.	CATSRGEQPKREQYF	TGTGCCACCAGCAGAGGGGAGCAGCCGAAGAGGGAGCAGTACTTC
TRBV5-1	.	TRBJ2-2	.	CASSLVRQGTGELFF	TGCGCCAGCAGCTTGGTTCGGCAGGGCACCGGGGAGCTGTTTTTT
TRBV19	.	TRBJ1-1	.	CASTTGWHTEAFF	TGTGCCAGTACCACAGGGTGGCACACTGAAGCTTTCTTT
TRBV11-2	.	TRBJ2-1	.	CASSLIQTNEQFF	TGTGCCAGCAGCTTAATACAGACCAATGAGCAGTTCTTC
TRBV6-6	.	TRBJ1-2	.	CASSSRVVNYGYTF	TGTGCCAGCAGTTCCCGGGTCGTTAACTATGGCTACACCTTC
TRBV11-2	.	TRBJ1-1	.	CASSSSVYTEAFF	TGTGCCAGCAGCTCATCGGTATACACTGAAGCTTTCTTT
TRBV9	.	TRBJ2-2	.	CASSVGTANTGELFF	TGTGCCAGCAGCGTAGGGACAGCGAACACCGGGGAGCTGTTTTTT
TRBV7-9	.	TRBJ2-4	.	CASSPGTLAKNIQYF	TGTGCCAGCAGCCCCGGGACATTAGCCAAAAACATTCAGTACTTC
TRBV7-6	.	TRBJ2-1	.	CASSLVGGRPSYNEQFF	TGTGCCAGCAGCTTAGTGGGTGGGAGGCCCTCCTACAATGAGCAGTTCTTC
TRBV7-3	.	TRBJ1-3	.	CASSLNPREHSGNTIYF	TGTGCCAGCAGCTTAAATCCACGGGAGCACTCTGGAAACACCATATATTTT
TRBV11-2	TRBD1	TRBJ2-1	.	CASSFTGTGLEFF	TGTGCCAGCAGCTTTACCGGGACAGGGTTGGAGTTCTTC
TRBV11-2	TRBD1	TRBJ2-2	.	CASSLDGTGVIGELFF	TGTGCCAGCAGCTTAGATGGGACAGGGGTAATCGGGGAGCTGTTTTTT
TRBV2	.	TRBJ1-2	.	CASSTRQDLGYTF	TGTGCCAGCAGTACAAGACAGGATCTCGGCTACACCTTC
TRBV6-5	TRBD1	TRBJ2-7	.	CASSATGGLYEQYF	TGTGCCAGCAGCGCGACAGGGGGATTGTACGAGCAGTACTTC
TRBV18	.	TRBJ1-1	.	CASSPSAGRTEAFF	TGTGCCAGCTCACCTTCTGCGGGGCGAACTGAAGCTTTCTTT
TRBV7-9	.	TRBJ1-5	.	CASSLETGIIGFNQPQHF	TGTGCCAGCAGCTTAGAAACAGGGATTATAGGGTTCAATCAGCCCCAGCATTTT
TRBV7-9	.	TRBJ1-5	once	CASSFHNQPQHF	TGTGCCAGCAGCTTTCATAATCAGCCCCAGCATTTT
TRBV4-3	TRBD1	TRBJ1-2	.	CASSQERQGALGYTF	TGCGCCAGCAGCCAAGAGAGGCAGGGGGCGCTTGGCTACACCTTC
TRBV2	TRBD2	TRBJ2-3	once	CAGTSGTDTQYF	TGTGCCGGGACTAGCGGAACAGATACGCAGTATTTT
TRBV12-3/TRBV12-4	.	TRBJ2-7	few	CASSYNRAQRPDF	TGTGCCAGCAGTTACAATCGGGCCCAGCGGCCTGACTTC